Listed here are 5 T cell receptor beta chains from one sample, sequenced in a study of shared clonotypes between healthy human individuals. TCRdb keeps only in-frame clones here, not all; method: immunoSEQ multiplex PCR. The table shows approximately 720,000 clones, with 60% to 80% occurring only once. The sequencing input was memory CD4+ T cells sorted from blood. Noted subset: CD45RA-negative fraction. The receptors were gathered from a woman in her thirties in good health.

The chain combines TRBV19 with TRBJ2-1; D not resolved. This CDR3 is built from 12 residues. Germline V gene sequence: CDR1 LNHDA, CDR2 SQIVND (reference sequence). V was pared by 5 bases and J by 7 bases, with 9 bases between. The CDR3 coding sequence is TGTGCCAGTAGTCGCCGTGAGAATGAGCAGTTCTTC. This sequence encodes CASSRRENEQFF.

The V gene is TRBV10-1, the J gene TRBJ2-7, with 13 bases fitting TRBD2. V dropped 3 bases and J dropped 5; count of bases not matched to a gene: 7. Per germline, CDR1 WNHNN and CDR2 SYGVQD (reference sequence). The CDR3 is 16 residues long. The CDR3 sequence: CASSELLAGGLDEQYF. The DNA of the CDR3 is TGCGCCAGCAGTGAACTACTAGCGGGAGGGCTCGACGAGCAGTACTTC.

This chain uses TRBV29-1 with TRBJ2-2; 8 bases are a match to TRBD2. The germline CDR1 and CDR2 sequences are SQVTM and ANQGSEA. The CDR3 has 14 amino acids. V lost 6 bases to trimming and J lost 3 bases; unmatched junction nucleotides: 6. The CDR3 protein is CSVRWRGDTGELFF. The DNA for the CDR3 is TGCAGCGTCCGGTGGCGGGGGGACACCGGGGAGCTGTTTTTT.

The chain couples TRBV28 to TRBJ1-4; D not certain. Between the trimmed V and J ends, which lost 4 bases and 0 bases, there was a span of 9 bases. This CDR3 is 15 amino acids long. Germline-derived CDR1 and CDR2 are MDHEN and SYDVKM. The CDR3 region is CASSSPDATNEKLFF. The CDR3 DNA follows: TGTGCCAGCAGTTCCCCGGATGCAACTAATGAAAAACTGTTTTTT.

The CDR3 is CASTYAQGSYEQYF. CDR3 sequence (DNA): TGTGCCAGCACTTACGCCCAAGGGTCCTACGAGCAGTACTTC. J is TRBJ2-7 and V is TRBV2, with D hard to call. This CDR3 comprises 14 residues. Trimming shortened V by 7 bases and J by 1 base, and 14 bases separated the two germline ends. The germline CDR1 and CDR2 sequences are SNHLY and FYNNEI.